These 22 T cell receptor beta chains share one sample of origin, sequenced in a study of beta chain features in type 1 diabetes. Every bit of the isolated RNA underwent reverse transcription, so sequencing read expressed TCRB transcripts. Sequencing was performed with immunoSEQ multiplex PCR; in TCRdb, only in-frame clones are kept and a portion is missing. The sample lists some 150,000 clones, approximately 9.8% seen once, with less than 0.85% in the top ten. The sequenced sample was central memory CD4+ T cells from blood. The receptors here all came from a woman in her 40s in good health.

J is TRBJ1-2 and V is TRBV29-1, with D possibly being TRBD1 (6 bases). Germline V gene lookup returns CDR1 SQVTM and CDR2 ANQGSEA. V shed 7 bases and J shed 7 bases, with 22 bases lying between them. There are 14 residues in the CDR3. The CDR3 region is CSATEKSGQLGYTF. In DNA form, the CDR3 reads TGCAGCGCAACCGAAAAATCGGGACAACTTGGCTACACCTTC.

This clone was counted only a few times. The V gene is TRBV4-2, the J gene TRBJ2-2; 13 nucleotides match TRBD2. Trimming cost V 1 base and J 4 bases; bases outside gene matches: 3. CDR3 length equals 17 residues. CDR1 is LGHNA, CDR2 YNFKEQ, per germline. CDR3 in DNA: TGTGCCAGCAGCCAAGGGACTAGCGGGGGCCTCACCGGGGAGCTGTTTTTT. Translating gives CASSQGTSGGLTGELFF.

In its sample, this clone was seen a few times. The DNA for the CDR3 is TGCGCCAGCAGCCCTGAGACAGGGAGGAACACTGAAGCTTTCTTT. The encoded protein is CASSPETGRNTEAFF. The chain links TRBV5-1 to TRBJ1-1; TRBD1 matches at 7 bases. The ends lost 4 bases at V and 1 base at J; junction bases unmatched: 7. The length of the CDR3 is 15 residues. Germline assignment: CDR1 SGHRS and CDR2 YFSETQ.

The chain has TRBV7-2 and TRBJ2-3; weak D call: TRBD2 (7 bases). This CDR3 region has 17 residues. Germline-derived CDR1 and CDR2 are SGHTA and FQGNSA. Trimming took 2 bases from V and 4 from J, leaving 19 bases between them. CDR3 nucleotides: TGTGCCAGCAGCTTAAGGAAGGGGGGGGGCCAGTCAGATACGCAGTATTTT. This translates into CASSLRKGGGQSDTQYF.

In this sample, this clone turned up many times. V usage is TRBV18 and J usage is TRBJ2-7; the D is unclear. The CDR3 is made up of 16 amino acids. The germline gives CDR1 KGHSH, CDR2 LQKENI. V was pared by 6 bases and J by 2 bases, with 20 bases between. The CDR3 here is CASSRTSRRTAYEQYF. For the CDR3, the DNA is TGTGCCAGCTCCCGCACGTCGAGGAGAACTGCCTACGAGCAGTACTTC.

The rearrangement uses TRBV7-2 and TRBJ2-3, with D possibly matching TRBD2 (5 bases). CDR1 and CDR2 (germline): SGHTA, FQGNSA. The CDR3 is 14 residues long. Between the trimmed V and J ends, which lost 2 bases and 2 bases, there was a span of 8 bases. In DNA, the CDR3 is TGTGCCAGCAGCTTAAGCGGAATCACAGATACGCAGTATTTT. Translating gives CASSLSGITDTQYF. The full variable domain, its missing parts supplied by reference TRBV7-2 and TRBJ2-3, is GAGVSQSPSNKVTEKGKDVELRCDPISGHTALYWYRQSLGQGLEFLIYFQGNSAPDKSGLPSDRFSAERTGGSVSTLTIQRTQQEDSAVYLCASSLSGITDTQYFGPGTRLTVL.

J is TRBJ1-5 and V is TRBV7-2; 8 bases align to TRBD1. This CDR3 spans 15 amino acids. Trimming took 5 bases from V and 3 from J; bases not matched to a gene: 6. Germline CDR1 reads SGHTA; CDR2 reads FQGNSA. As DNA, the CDR3 is TGTGCCAGCAGCGTCGACAGGGGCCCCAATCAGCCCCAGCATTTT. It is translated as CASSVDRGPNQPQHF.

V is TRBV18 and J is TRBJ1-3, with D possibly being TRBD1 (6 bases). The germline CDR1 and CDR2 sequences are KGHSH and LQKENI. This CDR3 is built from 15 residues. V was clipped by 2 bases and J by 0 bases, with 8 bases between them. The CDR3 coding sequence is TGTGCCAGCTCACCAGTGGACAGCTCTGGAAACACCATATATTTT. This sequence encodes CASSPVDSSGNTIYF.

The chain recombines TRBV4-1 with TRBJ2-1; the D gene is possibly TRBD1 (5 bases). Trimming removed 1 base at V and 7 bases at J, with 11 bases between. Germline V gives CDR1 MGHRA, CDR2 YSYEKL. The CDR3 contains 14 residues. This CDR3 is CASSQGGVRNEQFF. For the CDR3, the DNA is TGCGCCAGCAGCCAAGGGGGCGTTCGGAATGAGCAGTTCTTC.

The rearrangement links TRBV7-9 to TRBJ2-7; 9 nucleotides agree with TRBD1. Trimming took 6 bases from V and 3 from J; bases not matched to a gene: 6. CDR1 and CDR2 (germline): SEHNR, FQNEAQ (reference sequence). The CDR3 has 14 residues. This CDR3 is CASRKQGAYYEQYF. CDR3 DNA sequence: TGTGCCAGCAGGAAACAGGGGGCATACTACGAGCAGTACTTC.

This clone has a handful of counts. The rearrangement uses TRBV2 and TRBJ2-5; weak D call: TRBD2 (5 bases). Germline values: CDR1 SNHLY, CDR2 FYNNEI. This CDR3 comprises 13 residues. Trimming shortened V by 7 bases and J by 10 bases, and 19 bases separated the two germline ends. In nucleotides, the CDR3 is TGTGCCAGCACCGAGGGCTCAGGCCTAAGCCAGTACTTC. This encodes CASTEGSGLSQYF. The full variable domain, completed using reference TRBV2 and TRBJ2-5, is EPEVTQTPSHQVTQMGQEVILRCVPISNHLYFYWYRQILGQKVEFLVSFYNNEISEKSEIFDDQFSVERPDGSNFTLKIRSTKLEDSAMYFCASTEGSGLSQYFGPGTRLLVL.

The rearrangement uses TRBV14 and TRBJ1-2; D is unresolved. The germline gives CDR1 SGHDN, CDR2 FVKESK. V was pared by 1 base and J by 2 bases, with 8 bases between. The CDR3 is made up of 14 amino acids. CDR3 DNA: TGTGCCAGCAGCCAAGTAGGCGGGAACTATGGCTACACCTTC. Residues: CASSQVGGNYGYTF.

V gene TRBV6-1 combines with J gene TRBJ2-3; D is uncertain. V dropped 7 bases and J dropped 4 bases, with 3 bases sitting between them. In germline, CDR1 is MNHNS, CDR2 SASEGT. This CDR3 has 10 residues. CDR3 in DNA: TGTGCCAGCATCTCAGATACGCAGTATTTT. Amino acids: CASISDTQYF.

V usage is TRBV2 and J usage is TRBJ2-1; possible D gene TRBD2, 7 bases. The ends were cut back, 6 bases at V and 9 bases at J, with 21 bases in the middle. The CDR3 is 15 residues long. The germline CDR1 and CDR2 sequences are SNHLY and FYNNEI. As DNA, the CDR3 is TGTGCCAGCAGGGGTCAAAGGGGGGGCCCCGGTGAGCAGTTCTTC. Its translation: CASRGQRGGPGEQFF.

As to this clone: The same CDR3 also results from other DNA sequences found in this sample. J is TRBJ2-1 and V is TRBV5-1; TRBD1 matches 7 bases. Germline CDR1 SGHRS, CDR2 YFSETQ. The junction had 4 bases not matched to a gene; V was cut back by 0 bases and J by 7 bases. This CDR3 has 14 residues. DNA for the CDR3: TGCGCCAGCAGCTTGGGACAGGGCAGGAATGAGCAGTTCTTC. Translation gives CASSLGQGRNEQFF.

V gene TRBV7-2 combines with J gene TRBJ2-1; 9 nucleotides line up with TRBD1. Losses at the gene ends were 5 bases for V and 5 bases for J; bases not matched to a gene: 7. There are 15 residues in the CDR3. CDR1 is SGHTA, CDR2 FQGNSA, per germline. The CDR3 nucleotides are TGTGCCAGCAGCCAGGGGACAGGGAGTCACAATGAGCAGTTCTTC. Protein sequence: CASSQGTGSHNEQFF. The full variable domain, its missing parts supplied by reference TRBV7-2 and TRBJ2-1, is GAGVSQSPSNKVTEKGKDVELRCDPISGHTALYWYRQSLGQGLEFLIYFQGNSAPDKSGLPSDRFSAERTGGSVSTLTIQRTQQEDSAVYLCASSQGTGSHNEQFFGPGTRLTVL.

V is TRBV18 and J is TRBJ2-1; D remains ambiguous. Germline-derived CDR1 and CDR2 are KGHSH and LQKENI. This CDR3 has 12 residues. V was cut by 3 bases and J by 5 bases, with 5 bases left in between. This CDR3 reads CASSPSDNEQFF. CDR3 nucleotides: TGTGCCAGCTCACCGTCCGACAATGAGCAGTTCTTC.

This chain connects TRBV28 to TRBJ2-3, with 8 bases that match TRBD2. Germline CDR1 reads MDHEN; CDR2 reads SYDVKM. The trim removed 4 bases at V and 3 bases at J, leaving 6 bases unmatched. The CDR3 runs 15 residues. CDR3 bases: TGTGCCAGCAGTTCGTCTAAGCGGGGGACAGATACGCAGTATTTT. Encoded protein: CASSSSKRGTDTQYF.

There are a few counts of this clone. The rearrangement joins TRBV5-4 to TRBJ1-3; TRBD1 might be the D (5 bases). The CDR3 is 16 amino acids. With 0 bases removed from V and 0 bases from J, the gap between germline ends came to 10 bases. In germline, CDR1 is SGHNT, CDR2 YYREEE (reference sequence). The CDR3 is CASSLDRTYSGNTIYF. The CDR3 DNA follows: TGTGCCAGCAGCTTGGACAGGACCTACTCTGGAAACACCATATATTTT.

This clone has at least ten counts. The gene calls are TRBV18 and TRBJ2-4; TRBD1 aligns across 8 bases. This CDR3 is 19 amino acids long. Germline lookup yields CDR1 KGHSH and CDR2 LQKENI. With 2 bases clipped from V and 0 bases from J, the junction kept 12 bases outside the gene matches. The CDR3 here is CASSPAGTGWGPAKNIQYF. The CDR3 DNA reads TGTGCCAGCTCACCAGCCGGGACAGGATGGGGTCCAGCCAAAAACATTCAGTACTTC. Drawing the rest from reference TRBV18 and TRBJ2-4, the complete variable domain is NAGVMQNPRHLVRRRGQEARLRCSPMKGHSHVYWYRQLPEEGLKFMVYLQKENIIDESGMPKERFSAEFPKEGPSILRIQQVVRGDSAAYFCASSPAGTGWGPAKNIQYFGAGTRLSVL.

V usage is TRBV2 and J usage is TRBJ2-5; TRBD2 agrees at 15 bases. This CDR3 comprises 17 residues. Trimming at V came to 4 bases and at J to 2 bases, leaving 5 bases not matched to a gene. The germline V gene has CDR1 SNHLY and CDR2 FYNNEI. Here the CDR3 DNA reads TGTGCCAGCAGTGTGGGACTAGCGGGGGGAATTCAAGAGACCCAGTACTTC. Translated, it gives CASSVGLAGGIQETQYF.

The table lists this clone with a few counts. This chain connects TRBV7-9 to TRBJ1-4; 10 nucleotides match TRBD1. Germline V gene lookup returns CDR1 SEHNR and CDR2 FQNEAQ (reference sequence). V trimming: 5 bases; J trimming: 4 bases; junction bases outside the gene matches: 7. CDR3 length: 16 amino acids. CDR3 amino acids: CASSLPGQGGNEKLFF. DNA for the CDR3: TGTGCCAGCAGCCTTCCCGGACAGGGGGGTAATGAAAAACTGTTTTTT.